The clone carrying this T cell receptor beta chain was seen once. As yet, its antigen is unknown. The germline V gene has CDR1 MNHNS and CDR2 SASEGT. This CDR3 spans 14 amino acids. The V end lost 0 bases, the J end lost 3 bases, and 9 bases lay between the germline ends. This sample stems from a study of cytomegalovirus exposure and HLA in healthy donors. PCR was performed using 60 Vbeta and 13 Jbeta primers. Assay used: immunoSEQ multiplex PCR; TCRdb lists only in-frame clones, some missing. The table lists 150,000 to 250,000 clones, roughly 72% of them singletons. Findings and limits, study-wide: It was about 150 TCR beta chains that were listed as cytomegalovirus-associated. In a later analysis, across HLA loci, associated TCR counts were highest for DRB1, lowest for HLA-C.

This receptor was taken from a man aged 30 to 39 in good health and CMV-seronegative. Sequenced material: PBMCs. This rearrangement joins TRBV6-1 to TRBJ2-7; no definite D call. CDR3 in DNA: TGTGCCAGCAGTGAAGCATGGGCAGACTACGAGCAGTACTTC. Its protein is CASSEAWADYEQYF.